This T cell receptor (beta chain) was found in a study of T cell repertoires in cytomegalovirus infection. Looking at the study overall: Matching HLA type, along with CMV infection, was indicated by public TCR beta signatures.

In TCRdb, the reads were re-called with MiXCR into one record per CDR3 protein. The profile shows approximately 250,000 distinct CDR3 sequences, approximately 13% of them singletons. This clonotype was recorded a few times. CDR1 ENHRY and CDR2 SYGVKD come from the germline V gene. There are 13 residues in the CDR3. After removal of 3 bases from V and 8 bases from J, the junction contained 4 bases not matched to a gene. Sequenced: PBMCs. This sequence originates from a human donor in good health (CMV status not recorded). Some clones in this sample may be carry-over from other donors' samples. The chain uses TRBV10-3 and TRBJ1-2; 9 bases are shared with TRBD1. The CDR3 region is CAISDSGQGGYTF. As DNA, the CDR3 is TGTGCCATCAGTGACTCGGGACAGGGCGGCTACACCTTC.